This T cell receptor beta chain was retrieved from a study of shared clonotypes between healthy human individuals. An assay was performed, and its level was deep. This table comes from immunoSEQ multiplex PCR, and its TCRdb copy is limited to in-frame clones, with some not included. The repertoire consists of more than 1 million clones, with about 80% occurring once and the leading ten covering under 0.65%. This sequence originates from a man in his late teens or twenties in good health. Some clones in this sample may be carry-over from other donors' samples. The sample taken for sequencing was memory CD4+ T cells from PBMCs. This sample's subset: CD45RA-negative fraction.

The CDR3 is CASSSPGQGLILGEKLFF. CDR3 DNA sequence: TGTGCCAGCAGTTCACCGGGACAGGGGCTAATTTTGGGTGAAAAACTGTTTTTT. The chain recombines TRBV27 with TRBJ1-4; 10 bases fit TRBD1. The CDR3 loop spans 18 amino acids. Losses at the gene ends were 4 bases for V and 7 bases for J; bases not matched to a gene: 15. Germline V gives CDR1 MNHEY, CDR2 SMNVEV (reference sequence).